Reported below is one T cell receptor beta chain. Relative to the germline gene, one junction end is altered; a read error may explain this. The data derive from a study of breast tumors, draining lymph nodes, adjacent tissues. MiXCR was run by TCRdb on the multiplex PCR reads, yielding one entry per CDR3 protein. The sample contains about 220,000 distinct CDR3 sequences, around 34% of which appear only once. Breast cancer patients provided tissue from their axillary draining lymph nodes. The CDR3 has 10 residues. Germline loops: CDR1 SGHRS, CDR2 YFSETQ. Sequencing was carried out using axillary lymph node tissue. The V gene is TRBV5-1, the J gene TRBJ2-1, with unresolved D. The source is a female donor with breast cancer. Some clones in this sample may be carry-over from other donors' samples. CDR3 sequence: CASSLTPWLF. In nucleotides, the CDR3 is TGCGCCAGCAGCTTGACCCCGTGGCTGTTC. Supplemented by reference TRBV5-1 and TRBJ2-1, the full variable domain reads KAGVTQTPRYLIKTRGQQVTLSCSPISGHRSVSWYQQTPGQGLQFLFEYFSETQRNKGNFPGRFSGRQFSNSRSEMNVSTLELGDSALYLCASSLTPWLFGPGTRLTVL.